This TCR beta chain was captured by sequencing in a study of blood T cell repertoires in COVID-19. Background on the study: Acute and convalescent COVID-19 samples came from the United States, Italy and Spain. PBMCs, B-cell-depleted T cells, or T cells provided the cDNA or gDNA that made up the material.

This clone was counted once. CDR1 is SNHLY and CDR2 is FYNNEI in the germline V gene. There are 14 residues in the CDR3. V shed 7 bases, J shed 5 bases, and the junction held 10 bases outside the gene matches. Original analysis: Scientists estimated how many nucleated cells there were by amplifying reference gene primers. Produced via immunoSEQ multiplex PCR; TCRdb's table is partial and in-frame only. Clonal size and the V and J genes are those of that table, whereas D and trimming came from the DNA. The table includes over 150,000 clones, around 87% detected once. The rearrangement uses TRBV2 and TRBJ2-5, with 7 bases that match TRBD1. The clonotype was recovered from a man in his sixties with COVID-19, enrolled during active disease. Sequenced input: peripheral blood. In DNA, the CDR3 is TGTGCCAGCAACCGGCTACAGGGGCGGGAGACCCAGTACTTC. As protein: CASNRLQGRETQYF.